The T cell receptor (beta chain) under discussion was sequenced for a study of blood T cell repertoires in COVID-19. Turning to the study itself: Samples representing acute and convalescent COVID-19 were sourced from the United States, Italy and Spain. PBMCs, B-cell-depleted T cells, or T cells provided the cDNA or gDNA that made up the material.

Deletions cut 1 base from V and 5 bases from J, with 14 bases between. This CDR3 spans 16 amino acids. Germline V gene data show CDR1 as SGHDN and CDR2 as FVKESK. Original processing methods: Scientists estimated how many nucleated cells there were by amplifying reference gene primers. TCRdb's table, derived via immunoSEQ multiplex PCR, lists solely in-frame clones and lacks some. That table is the source of V, J and clone size, and D and trimming were worked out from the DNA. Here the sample spans 650,000 to 800,000 clones, about nine tenths being singletons. This chain joins TRBV14 and TRBJ1-4; D is perhaps TRBD1 (5 bases). This TCR was sampled from a woman between 18 and 29 years old with acute or convalescent COVID-19. Sequencing was carried out using peripheral blood. The CDR3 DNA sequence: TGTGCCAGCAGCCAAGTCCCAGGGCCCCTAAATGAAAAACTGTTTTTT. Translating it yields CASSQVPGPLNEKLFF.